This T cell receptor beta chain emerged from a study of cytomegalovirus exposure and HLA in healthy donors. Trimming removed 8 bases at V and 5 bases at J, with 18 bases between. Germline assignment: CDR1 SNHLY and CDR2 FYNNEI. This CDR3 contains 14 residues. The PCR used 60 Vbeta and 13 Jbeta primers. Using immunoSEQ multiplex PCR, the repertoire was profiled, and TCRdb retains in-frame clones only, with some absent. The sample contains over 65,000 clones, about 79% of which appear only once. The chain couples TRBV2 to TRBJ1-2, with D perhaps TRBD1 (6 bases). Sequenced material: PBMCs. This sequence originates from a man aged 55-75 years in good health and CMV-seropositive. CDR3 amino acids: CASSPGAQGYGYTF. For the CDR3, the DNA is TGTGCCAGCTCTCCAGGGGCCCAGGGGTATGGCTACACCTTC. The entire variable domain, with the rest obtained from reference TRBV2 and TRBJ1-2, is as follows: EPEVTQTPSHQVTQMGQEVILRCVPISNHLYFYWYRQILGQKVEFLVSFYNNEISEKSEIFDDQFSVERPDGSNFTLKIRSTKLEDSAMYFCASSPGAQGYGYTFGSGTRLTVV.